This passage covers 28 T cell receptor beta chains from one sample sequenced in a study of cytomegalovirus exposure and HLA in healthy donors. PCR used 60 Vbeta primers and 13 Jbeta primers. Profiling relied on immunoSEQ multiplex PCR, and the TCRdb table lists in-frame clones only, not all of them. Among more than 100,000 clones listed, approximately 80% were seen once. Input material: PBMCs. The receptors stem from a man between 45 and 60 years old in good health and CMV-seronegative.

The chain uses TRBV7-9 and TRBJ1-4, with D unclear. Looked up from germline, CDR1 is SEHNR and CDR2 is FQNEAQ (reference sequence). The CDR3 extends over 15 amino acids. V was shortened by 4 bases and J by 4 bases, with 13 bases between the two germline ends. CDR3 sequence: CASSYSTDNNEKLFF. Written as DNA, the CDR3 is TGTGCCAGCAGCTATTCTACAGATAATAATGAAAAACTGTTTTTT.

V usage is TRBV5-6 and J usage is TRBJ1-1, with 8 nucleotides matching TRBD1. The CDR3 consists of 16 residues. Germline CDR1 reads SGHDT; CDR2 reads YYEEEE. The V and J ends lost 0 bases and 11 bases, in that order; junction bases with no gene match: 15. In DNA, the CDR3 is TGTGCCAGCAGCTTGGGGGTAACAGGGGGGATCATCGCGGCTTTCTTT. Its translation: CASSLGVTGGIIAAFF.

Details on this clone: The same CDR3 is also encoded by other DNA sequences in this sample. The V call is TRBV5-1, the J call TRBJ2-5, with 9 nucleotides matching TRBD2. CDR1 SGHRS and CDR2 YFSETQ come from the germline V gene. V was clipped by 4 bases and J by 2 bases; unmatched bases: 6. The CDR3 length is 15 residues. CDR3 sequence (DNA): TGCGCCAGCAGCCTGGGACTAGCAGTACAAGAGACCCAGTACTTC. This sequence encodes CASSLGLAVQETQYF.

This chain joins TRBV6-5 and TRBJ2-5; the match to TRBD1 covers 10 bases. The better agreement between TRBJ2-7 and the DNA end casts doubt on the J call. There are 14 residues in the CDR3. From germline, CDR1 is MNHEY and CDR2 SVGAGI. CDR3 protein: CASSPGTGVYEQYF. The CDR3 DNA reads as TGTGCCAGCAGCCCCGGGACAGGGGTATACGAGCAGTACTTC.

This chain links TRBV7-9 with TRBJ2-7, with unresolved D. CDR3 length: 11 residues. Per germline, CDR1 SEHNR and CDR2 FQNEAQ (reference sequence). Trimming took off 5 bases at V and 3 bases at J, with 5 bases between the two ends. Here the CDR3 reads CASSVNYEQYF. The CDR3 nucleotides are TGTGCCAGCAGCGTTAACTACGAGCAGTACTTC.

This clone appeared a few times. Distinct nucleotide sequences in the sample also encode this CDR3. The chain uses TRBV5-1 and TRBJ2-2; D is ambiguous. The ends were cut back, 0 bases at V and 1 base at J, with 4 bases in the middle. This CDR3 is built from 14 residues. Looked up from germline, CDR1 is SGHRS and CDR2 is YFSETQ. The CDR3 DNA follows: TGCGCCAGCAGCTTGGGACAGAACACCGGGGAGCTGTTTTTT. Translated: CASSLGQNTGELFF. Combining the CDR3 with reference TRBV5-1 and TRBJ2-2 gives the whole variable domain KAGVTQTPRYLIKTRGQQVTLSCSPISGHRSVSWYQQTPGQGLQFLFEYFSETQRNKGNFPGRFSGRQFSNSRSEMNVSTLELGDSALYLCASSLGQNTGELFFGEGSRLTVL.

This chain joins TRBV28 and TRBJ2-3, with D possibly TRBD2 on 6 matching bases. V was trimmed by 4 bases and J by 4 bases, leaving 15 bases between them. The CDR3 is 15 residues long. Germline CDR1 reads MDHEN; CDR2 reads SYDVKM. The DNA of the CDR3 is TGTGCCAGCAGTTACCCTAGCGTAATCGCAGATACGCAGTATTTT. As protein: CASSYPSVIADTQYF.

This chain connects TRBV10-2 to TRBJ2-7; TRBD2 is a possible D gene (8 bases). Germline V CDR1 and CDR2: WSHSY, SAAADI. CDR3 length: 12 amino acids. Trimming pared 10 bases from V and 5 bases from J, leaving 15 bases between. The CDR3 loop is CATGGTAHEQYF. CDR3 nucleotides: TGCGCCACGGGGGGGACAGCTCACGAGCAGTACTTC.

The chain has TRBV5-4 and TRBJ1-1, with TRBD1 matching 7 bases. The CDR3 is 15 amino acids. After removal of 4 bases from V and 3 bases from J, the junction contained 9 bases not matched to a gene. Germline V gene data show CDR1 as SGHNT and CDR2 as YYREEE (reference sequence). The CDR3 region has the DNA TGTGCCAGCAGCCCTCCGCGACAGGGCGACACTGAAGCTTTCTTT. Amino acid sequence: CASSPPRQGDTEAFF.

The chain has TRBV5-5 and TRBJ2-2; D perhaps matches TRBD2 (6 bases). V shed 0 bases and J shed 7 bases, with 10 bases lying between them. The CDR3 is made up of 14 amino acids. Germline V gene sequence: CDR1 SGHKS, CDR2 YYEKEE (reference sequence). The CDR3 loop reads CASSLERGIGELFF. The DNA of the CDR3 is TGTGCCAGCAGCTTGGAACGGGGGATCGGGGAGCTGTTTTTT. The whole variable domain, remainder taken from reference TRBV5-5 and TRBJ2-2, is DAGVTQSPTHLIKTRGQQVTLRCSPISGHKSVSWYQQVLGQGPQFIFQYYEKEERGRGNFPDRFSARQFPNYSSELNVNALLLGDSALYLCASSLERGIGELFFGEGSRLTVL.

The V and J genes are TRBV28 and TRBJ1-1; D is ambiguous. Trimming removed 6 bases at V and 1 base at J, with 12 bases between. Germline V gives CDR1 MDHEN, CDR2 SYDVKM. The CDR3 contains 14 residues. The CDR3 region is CASRTGGENTEAFF. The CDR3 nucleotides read TGTGCCAGCAGGACTGGTGGAGAGAACACTGAAGCTTTCTTT. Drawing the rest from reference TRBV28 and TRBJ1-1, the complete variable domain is DVKVTQSSRYLVKRTGEKVFLECVQDMDHENMFWYRQDPGLGLRLIYFSYDVKMKEKGDIPEGYSVSREKKERFSLILESASTNQTSMYLCASRTGGENTEAFFGQGTRLTVV.

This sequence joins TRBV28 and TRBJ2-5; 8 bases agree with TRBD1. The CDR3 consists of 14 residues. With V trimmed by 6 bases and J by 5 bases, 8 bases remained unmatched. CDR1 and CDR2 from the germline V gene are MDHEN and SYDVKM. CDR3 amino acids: CASSSGGRWETQYF. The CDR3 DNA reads TGTGCCAGCAGCTCAGGGGGCAGATGGGAGACCCAGTACTTC.

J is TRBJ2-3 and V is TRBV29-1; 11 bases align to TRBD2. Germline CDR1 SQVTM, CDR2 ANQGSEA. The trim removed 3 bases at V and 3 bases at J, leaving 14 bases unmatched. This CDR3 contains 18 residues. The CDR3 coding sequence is TGCAGCGTTGATTCTGGGGCGACTAGCGGGATTTCGACAGATACGCAGTATTTT. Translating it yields CSVDSGATSGISTDTQYF.

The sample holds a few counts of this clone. The CDR3 spells CASSLSRGFETQYF. The DNA of the CDR3 is TGTGCCAGCAGCTTGAGCAGGGGGTTTGAGACCCAGTACTTC. The genes are TRBV5-4 and TRBJ2-5, with 7 nucleotides matching TRBD1. This CDR3 region has 14 residues. With 1 base clipped from V and 5 bases from J, the junction kept 5 bases outside the gene matches. CDR1 is SGHNT, CDR2 YYREEE, per germline (reference sequence).

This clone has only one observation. The CDR3 DNA reads TGCGCCAGCAGCCAAGACACAGCAAGTGATGGCTACACCTTC. This codes for CASSQDTASDGYTF. The chain recombines TRBV4-3 with TRBJ1-2, with D hard to call. The V gene's germline CDR1 is LGHNA and CDR2 YSLEER. V was shortened by 0 bases and J by 6 bases, with 11 bases between the two germline ends. CDR3 length: 14 amino acids.

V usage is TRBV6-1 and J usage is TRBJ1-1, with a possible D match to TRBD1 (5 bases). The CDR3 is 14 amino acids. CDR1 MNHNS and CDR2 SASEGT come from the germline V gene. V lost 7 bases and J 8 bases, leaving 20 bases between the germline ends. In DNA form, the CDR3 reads TGTGCCAGCACCATTTCGGGGGAGGGTAGGGAAGCTTTCTTT. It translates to CASTISGEGREAFF.

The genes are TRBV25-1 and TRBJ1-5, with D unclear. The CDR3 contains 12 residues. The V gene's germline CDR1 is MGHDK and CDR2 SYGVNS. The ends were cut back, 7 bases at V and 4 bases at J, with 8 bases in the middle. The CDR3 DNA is TGTGCCAGCACCCTAGGTAATCAGCCCCAGCATTTT. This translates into CASTLGNQPQHF.

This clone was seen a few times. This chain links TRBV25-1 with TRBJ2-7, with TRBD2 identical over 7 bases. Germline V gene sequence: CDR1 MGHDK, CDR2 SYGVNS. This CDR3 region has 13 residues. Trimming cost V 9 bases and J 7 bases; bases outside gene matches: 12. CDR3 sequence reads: CASIGRLAGEQYF. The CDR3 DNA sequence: TGTGCCAGTATTGGTCGACTAGCAGGGGAGCAGTACTTC.

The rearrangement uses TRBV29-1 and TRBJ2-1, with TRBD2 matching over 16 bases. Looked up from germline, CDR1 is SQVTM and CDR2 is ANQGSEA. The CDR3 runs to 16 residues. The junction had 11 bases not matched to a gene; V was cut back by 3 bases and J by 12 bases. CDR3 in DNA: TGCAGCGTTGATCCCCCGGGACTAGCGGGGGGGCTACCGCAGTTCTTC. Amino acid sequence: CSVDPPGLAGGLPQFF.

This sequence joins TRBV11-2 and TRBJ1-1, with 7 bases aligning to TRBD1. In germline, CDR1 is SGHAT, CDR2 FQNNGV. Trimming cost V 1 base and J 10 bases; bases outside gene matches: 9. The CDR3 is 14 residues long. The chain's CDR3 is CASSLAPTGCLAFF. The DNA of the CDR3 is TGTGCCAGCAGCTTAGCCCCGACAGGGTGTTTAGCTTTCTTT.

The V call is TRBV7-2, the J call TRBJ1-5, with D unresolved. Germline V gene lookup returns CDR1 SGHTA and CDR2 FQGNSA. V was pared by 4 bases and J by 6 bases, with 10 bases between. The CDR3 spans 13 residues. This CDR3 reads CASSSRGSQPQHF. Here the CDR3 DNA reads TGTGCCAGCAGCTCCCGGGGTTCTCAGCCCCAGCATTTT.

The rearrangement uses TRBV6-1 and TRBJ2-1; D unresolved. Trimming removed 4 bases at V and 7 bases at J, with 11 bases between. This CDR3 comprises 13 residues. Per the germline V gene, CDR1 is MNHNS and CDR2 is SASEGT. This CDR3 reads CASSVGWANEQFF. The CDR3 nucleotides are TGTGCCAGCAGTGTGGGCTGGGCTAATGAGCAGTTCTTC.

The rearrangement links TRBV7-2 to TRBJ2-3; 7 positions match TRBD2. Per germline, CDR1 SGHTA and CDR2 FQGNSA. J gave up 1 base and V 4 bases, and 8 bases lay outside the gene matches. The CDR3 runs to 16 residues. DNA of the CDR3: TGTGCCAGCAGCTCATTGGGCCTAGCGGGCACAGATACGCAGTATTTT. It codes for CASSSLGLAGTDTQYF.

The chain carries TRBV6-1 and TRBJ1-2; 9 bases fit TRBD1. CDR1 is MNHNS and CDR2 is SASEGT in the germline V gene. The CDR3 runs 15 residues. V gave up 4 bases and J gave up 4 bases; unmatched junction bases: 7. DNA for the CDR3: TGTGCCAGCAGTGTCCCCACAGGGGGCTTCTATGGCTACACCTTC. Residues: CASSVPTGGFYGYTF.

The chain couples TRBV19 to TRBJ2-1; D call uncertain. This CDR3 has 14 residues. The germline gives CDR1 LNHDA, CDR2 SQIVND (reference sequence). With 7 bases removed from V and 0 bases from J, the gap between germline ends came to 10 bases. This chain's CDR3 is CASTAGGSYNEQFF. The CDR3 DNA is TGTGCCAGTACCGCTGGCGGCTCCTACAATGAGCAGTTCTTC.

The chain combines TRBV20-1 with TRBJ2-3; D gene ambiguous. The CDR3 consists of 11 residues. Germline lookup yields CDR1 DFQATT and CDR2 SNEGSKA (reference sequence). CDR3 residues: CGWQVPHTQYF. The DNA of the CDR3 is TGCGGGTGGCAGGTCCCACATACGCAGTATTTT.

CDR3 sequence (DNA): TGCGCCAGCAGGGGACAGGCTGGCTACGAGCAGTACTTC. As protein: CASRGQAGYEQYF. This chain joins TRBV10-2 and TRBJ2-7; 8 bases align to TRBD1. The germline V gene encodes CDR1 WSHSY and CDR2 SAAADI. The trim removed 6 bases at V and 3 bases at J, leaving 4 bases unmatched. The CDR3 spans 13 residues.

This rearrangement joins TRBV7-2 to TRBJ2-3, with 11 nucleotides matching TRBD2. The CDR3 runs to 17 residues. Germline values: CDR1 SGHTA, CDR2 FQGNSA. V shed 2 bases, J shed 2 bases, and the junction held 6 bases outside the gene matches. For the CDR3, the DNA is TGTGCCAGCAGCTTACGGGCTAGCGGGGGGAACACAGATACGCAGTATTTT. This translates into CASSLRASGGNTDTQYF.